The present TCR beta chain was sequenced within a study of Graves' ophthalmopathy and Graves' hyperthyroidism. Overall study findings and caveats: Progression of ophthalmopathy was predicted by the model with around 70% sensitivity and just over 72% specificity.

This CDR3 has 17 amino acids. Germline CDR1 is SGHTA and CDR2 is FQGNSA. Germline trimming cut 4 bases from V and 4 bases from J; bases unmatched to any gene: 10. Amplification of the TCR beta CDR3 regions used RNA transcripts (as template). Amplification began with first-round RT-PCR using HTBI primers, then second-round multiplex PCR was performed. Each CDR3 protein gets one entry after TCRdb re-called the multiplex PCR reads with MiXCR. The sample carries about 1.1 million distinct CDR3 sequences, about two fifths recorded once. This clonotype was recorded many times. What it recognizes is unknown. The chain combines TRBV7-2 with TRBJ1-3; TRBD1 matches 10 bases. This receptor was taken from an adult man with Graves' hyperthyroidism. The sequenced material came from peripheral blood or thyroid tissue (not recorded which). The CDR3 here is CASSSSPGQGQGNTIYF. DNA for the CDR3: TGTGCCAGCAGCTCGTCACCGGGACAGGGGCAAGGAAACACCATATATTTT.